This T cell receptor (beta chain) appears in the sequencing data of a study of blood T cell repertoires in COVID-19. Membership in each cohort depended on participant-reported clinical history. Donors of Cohort 3 who recovered were those that had two negative PCRs, clearance, or symptom resolution. Profiled with immunoSEQ multiplex PCR; TCRdb holds only in-frame clones, not every one. Of approximately 230,000 clones listed, 70% to 90% are singletons. CDR1 and CDR2 (germline): SGHTA, FQGNSA. CDR3 size: 16 residues. The germline V and J ends were trimmed by 5 bases and 4 bases, with 20 bases remaining between them.

V and J are TRBV7-2 and TRBJ1-2, with D possibly being TRBD1 (5 bases). Material for sequencing was PBMCs or T cells enriched from blood (not recorded which). This receptor was taken from a man aged 35-49 years who had recovered from COVID-19. CDR3 protein: CASSVRRGLVPYGYTF. CDR3 DNA: TGTGCCAGCAGCGTTCGGAGGGGCCTTGTGCCCTATGGCTACACCTTC.